This passage covers 30 T cell receptor beta chains from one sample sequenced in a study of CD8+ T cells in alopecia areata. cDNA serving as the sequencing template came from extracted, reverse transcribed RNA. Method: immunoSEQ multiplex PCR; TCRdb's copy keeps in-frame clones and lacks some. Among approximately 180,000 clones listed, around 63% were seen once. Sequenced here: CD4+ T cells sorted from blood, sampled at week 0. Receptor source: a human donor with alopecia areata.

The chain combines TRBV7-2 with TRBJ2-7; 7 nucleotides align to TRBD2. Germline-derived CDR1 and CDR2 are SGHTA and FQGNSA. The length of the CDR3 is 12 residues. The V segment lost 8 bases and the J segment 6 bases; nucleotides outside the gene matches: 7. The CDR3, as DNA: TGTGCCAGCCGCGGCCGGGGGGTCGAGCAGTACTTC. As protein: CASRGRGVEQYF.

The chain uses TRBV7-7 and TRBJ1-4; a weak D match, TRBD1 (5 bases). The CDR3 extends over 15 amino acids. CDR1 is SSHAT and CDR2 is FNYEAQ in the germline V gene (reference sequence). Trimming took 1 base from V and 8 from J, leaving 14 bases between them. CDR3 in amino acids: CASSLGAGSFEKLFF. The CDR3 DNA is TGTGCCAGCAGCTTAGGGGCAGGGTCTTTCGAAAAACTGTTTTTT.

This chain joins TRBV11-3 and TRBJ2-7; the D gene is possibly TRBD2 (6 bases). The germline V gene has CDR1 SGHNT and CDR2 YENEEA. The CDR3 sequence is 13 residues long. Trimming took off 5 bases at V and 4 bases at J, with 12 bases between the two ends. The CDR3 region has the DNA TGTGCCAGCAGCCGGATAGCGGCGTACGAGCAGTACTTC. Translation gives CASSRIAAYEQYF.

The genes are TRBV6-5 and TRBJ1-1; D is perhaps TRBD1 (6 bases). V lost 10 bases and J lost 4, with 22 bases in between. The V gene's germline CDR1 is MNHEY and CDR2 SVGAGI. CDR3 length: 15 residues. The CDR3 here is CANPSGASYFTEAFF. The CDR3 DNA reads as TGTGCCAACCCCTCGGGGGCGAGTTATTTCACTGAAGCTTTCTTT.

The chain links TRBV27 to TRBJ1-2; tentatively, D is TRBD1 (5 bases). Trimming cost V 5 bases and J 4 bases, with 11 bases left between them. CDR1 and CDR2 (germline): MNHEY, SMNVEV (reference sequence). The length of the CDR3 is 13 residues. CDR3 loop: CASSPRASYGYTF. In DNA form, the CDR3 reads TGTGCCAGCAGTCCCAGGGCCAGCTATGGCTACACCTTC.

The J gene is TRBJ2-6, the V gene TRBV2; the D is unclear. The CDR3 is 14 amino acids. With 7 bases removed from V and 4 bases from J, the gap between germline ends came to 11 bases. The germline gives CDR1 SNHLY, CDR2 FYNNEI. CDR3 sequence reads: CASKVPAGANVLTF. CDR3 DNA: TGTGCCAGCAAGGTCCCCGCCGGGGCCAACGTCCTGACTTTC.

The chain is built from TRBV5-6 and TRBJ1-1; no definite D call. Trimming stripped 4 bases from V and 7 bases from J, with 8 bases between. Germline V lookup: CDR1 SGHDT, CDR2 YYEEEE. This CDR3 is built from 11 residues. The CDR3, as DNA: TGTGCCAGCAGCCTGTGGGGTGAAGCTTTCTTT. Protein product: CASSLWGEAFF.

The chain is built from TRBV27 and TRBJ2-1; 9 positions agree with TRBD2. Per the germline V gene, CDR1 is MNHEY and CDR2 is SMNVEV (reference sequence). The V segment lost 4 bases and the J segment 5 bases; nucleotides outside the gene matches: 18. CDR3 length: 19 amino acids. The CDR3 bases are TGTGCCAGCAGTTCCCCCAGAGGTAGCGGGGGACCTAGCGACAATGAGCAGTTCTTC. Translation: CASSSPRGSGGPSDNEQFF.

For the CDR3, the DNA is TGTGCCTGGAGTGGAGTCAGTAATTCACCCCTCCACTTT. Translated, it gives CAWSGVSNSPLHF. This chain connects TRBV30 to TRBJ1-6; D gene ambiguous. Germline V gene lookup returns CDR1 GTSNPN and CDR2 SVGIG (reference sequence). Between the trimmed V and J ends, which lost 1 base and 6 bases, there was a span of 7 bases. The CDR3 runs 13 residues.

This clone has a handful of counts. This chain links TRBV11-2 with TRBJ2-5; no firm D call. The germline V gene encodes CDR1 SGHAT and CDR2 FQNNGV. The CDR3 covers 13 residues. The germline V and J ends were trimmed by 2 bases and 0 bases, with 4 bases remaining between them. The CDR3 coding sequence is TGTGCCAGCAGCTTATGGGACCAAGAGACCCAGTACTTC. This encodes CASSLWDQETQYF.

The rearrangement uses TRBV2 and TRBJ2-1, with D possibly being TRBD2 (6 bases). The germline V and J ends were trimmed by 5 bases and 10 bases, with 21 bases remaining between them. Per the germline V gene, CDR1 is SNHLY and CDR2 is FYNNEI. The CDR3 spans 15 residues. The CDR3 DNA reads as TGTGCCAGCAGTACGACTGGCGGGGAGATTAGCGAGCAGTTCTTC. This codes for CASSTTGGEISEQFF.

This chain uses TRBV6-5 with TRBJ2-7; TRBD1 might be the D (5 bases). The CDR3 sequence is 14 residues long. Germline CDR1 reads MNHEY; CDR2 reads SVGAGI. With 2 bases removed from V and 0 bases from J, the gap between germline ends came to 8 bases. CDR3 nucleotides: TGTGCCAGCAGTTACAACAGGAACTCCTACGAGCAGTACTTC. Protein product: CASSYNRNSYEQYF.

This chain uses TRBV4-2 with TRBJ2-1; TRBD1 matches at 9 bases. The CDR3 is 15 amino acids. Losses at the gene ends were 3 bases for V and 4 bases for J; bases not matched to a gene: 4. The germline CDR1 and CDR2 sequences are LGHNA and YNFKEQ. CDR3 sequence reads: CASSQGDRGYNEQFF. The CDR3 DNA is TGTGCCAGCAGCCAGGGAGACAGGGGGTACAATGAGCAGTTCTTC.

The rearrangement joins TRBV5-1 to TRBJ2-3; D possibly corresponds to TRBD2 (7 bases). Germline V gives CDR1 SGHRS, CDR2 YFSETQ. The ends were cut back, 3 bases at V and 2 bases at J, with 19 bases in the middle. CDR3 size: 17 residues. The CDR3: CASSSPAPGGYTDTQYF. Written as DNA, the CDR3 is TGCGCCAGCAGCTCCCCGGCGCCGGGGGGCTACACAGATACGCAGTATTTT.

The J gene is TRBJ2-5, the V gene TRBV5-6; 12 bases match TRBD2. Germline V CDR1 and CDR2: SGHDT, YYEEEE. The CDR3 loop spans 15 amino acids. Losses at the gene ends were 1 base for V and 6 bases for J; bases not matched to a gene: 4. This chain's CDR3 is CASSLTSGGPKTQYF. CDR3 bases: TGTGCCAGCAGCTTGACTAGCGGGGGGCCAAAGACCCAGTACTTC.

There are a few counts of this clone. The chain joins TRBV29-1 to TRBJ2-4, with 10 bases lining up with TRBD2. Germline trimming cut 6 bases from V and 14 bases from J; bases unmatched to any gene: 10. The CDR3 is 12 amino acids. In germline, CDR1 is SQVTM, CDR2 ANQGSEA. The CDR3 protein is CSVSVAGGYKYF. CDR3 coding DNA: TGCAGCGTGTCGGTAGCGGGGGGTTATAAGTACTTC.

This chain links TRBV7-2 with TRBJ2-3; 8 nucleotides align to TRBD2. Looked up from germline, CDR1 is SGHTA and CDR2 is FQGNSA. The CDR3 totals 16 residues. J gave up 0 bases and V 3 bases, and 5 bases lay outside the gene matches. CDR3 bases: TGTGCCAGCAGCTTGGCGGGGGGTTCTAGCACAGATACGCAGTATTTT. This translates into CASSLAGGSSTDTQYF.

The V gene is TRBV4-3, the J gene TRBJ2-5; 7 nucleotides align to TRBD2. V gave up 1 base and J gave up 2 bases; unmatched junction bases: 7. The germline CDR1 and CDR2 sequences are LGHNA and YSLEER. The CDR3 is 16 amino acids. Here the CDR3 reads CASSQGLADTQETQYF. CDR3 nucleotide sequence: TGCGCCAGCAGCCAAGGACTAGCTGACACACAAGAGACCCAGTACTTC.

This rearrangement joins TRBV5-6 to TRBJ2-5; D is unclear. Germline CDR1 is SGHDT and CDR2 is YYEEEE. The CDR3 length is 13 residues. The germline V and J ends were trimmed by 1 base and 2 bases, with 6 bases remaining between them. The CDR3: CASSLPGQETQYF. The CDR3 DNA reads TGTGCCAGCAGCTTGCCCGGGCAAGAGACCCAGTACTTC.

This rearrangement joins TRBV27 to TRBJ2-7; 7 bases map to TRBD1. Germline trimming cut 8 bases from V and 2 bases from J; bases unmatched to any gene: 9. The CDR3 totals 14 residues. Germline CDR1 and CDR2: MNHEY and SMNVEV (reference sequence). Written as DNA, the CDR3 is TGTGCCAGCGGGCAGACAGGGCTCACCTACGAGCAGTACTTC. Its translation: CASGQTGLTYEQYF.

This chain connects TRBV30 to TRBJ2-6, with D unclear. The CDR3 length is 12 residues. The V end lost 7 bases, the J end lost 4 bases, and 8 bases lay between the germline ends. Germline V gene data show CDR1 as GTSNPN and CDR2 as SVGIG (reference sequence). DNA of the CDR3: TGTGCCTCCTCCGAAGGGGCCAACGTCCTGACTTTC. Its protein product is CASSEGANVLTF.

The rearrangement links TRBV30 to TRBJ1-2; D is perhaps TRBD1 (6 bases). CDR3 length: 11 amino acids. CDR1 is GTSNPN, CDR2 SVGIG, per germline (reference sequence). Trimming took 8 bases from V and 3 from J, leaving 10 bases between them. This chain's CDR3 is CAGHRDYGYTF. CDR3 DNA: TGTGCCGGACACAGGGACTATGGCTACACCTTC.

J is TRBJ2-5 and V is TRBV27; 7 positions match TRBD2. The germline gives CDR1 MNHEY, CDR2 SMNVEV (reference sequence). V gave up 6 bases and J gave up 5 bases; unmatched junction bases: 6. The CDR3 consists of 13 residues. CDR3 in amino acids: CASSTGGSETQYF. DNA for the CDR3: TGTGCCAGCAGCACGGGGGGTAGCGAGACCCAGTACTTC.

The chain links TRBV19 to TRBJ2-3; 8 bases match TRBD1. After removal of 5 bases from V and 6 bases from J, the junction contained 4 bases not matched to a gene. Germline CDR1 is LNHDA and CDR2 is SQIVND (reference sequence). The CDR3 runs 13 residues. CDR3 residues: CASSGQGVDTQYF. The CDR3 DNA sequence: TGTGCCAGTAGTGGACAGGGTGTGGATACGCAGTATTTT.

The chain joins TRBV27 to TRBJ2-7, with a tentative D call TRBD2 (7 bases). The CDR3 is 13 residues long. CDR1 MNHEY and CDR2 SMNVEV come from the germline V gene (reference sequence). The germline V and J ends were trimmed by 7 bases and 3 bases, with 13 bases remaining between them. CDR3 in amino acids: CASMRGPNYEQYF. CDR3 sequence (DNA): TGTGCCAGCATGCGGGGGCCAAACTACGAGCAGTACTTC.

This clone was observed a few times. The rearrangement joins TRBV6-1 to TRBJ2-6, with D uncertain. Per germline, CDR1 MNHNS and CDR2 SASEGT. This CDR3 spans 14 amino acids. Trimming took off 7 bases at V and 0 bases at J, with 7 bases between the two ends. CDR3 DNA: TGTGCCAGCATAGGAAGCTCTGGGGCCAACGTCCTGACTTTC. Translation gives CASIGSSGANVLTF.

This clone was seen only once. This chain uses TRBV4-1 with TRBJ1-4; D is uncertain. The germline V and J ends were trimmed by 3 bases and 7 bases, with 15 bases remaining between them. CDR1 and CDR2 (germline): MGHRA, YSYEKL. This CDR3 has 15 residues. CDR3 DNA sequence: TGCGCCAGCAGCCATCTCATCTTGGATGGTGAAAAACTGTTTTTT. Amino acids: CASSHLILDGEKLFF.

The chain recombines TRBV27 with TRBJ1-6; 12 nucleotides line up with TRBD1. Germline CDR1 is MNHEY and CDR2 is SMNVEV (reference sequence). J gave up 9 bases and V 3 bases, and 12 bases lay outside the gene matches. The CDR3 totals 18 residues. The CDR3 nucleotides are TGTGCCAGCAGTTTGGTGGGGACAGGGGGCGCTTACGCTTCACCCCTCCACTTT. Protein product: CASSLVGTGGAYASPLHF.

This chain connects TRBV10-3 to TRBJ1-2; the D gene is possibly TRBD1 (5 bases). In germline, CDR1 is ENHRY, CDR2 SYGVKD. The CDR3 consists of 13 residues. V lost 5 bases to trimming and J lost 2 bases, with 9 bases between them. The CDR3 nucleotides are TGTGCCATCAGTCCCAGGGCCAACTATGGCTACACCTTC. It encodes CAISPRANYGYTF.

J is TRBJ1-5 and V is TRBV2; 10 bases match TRBD1. Germline-derived CDR1 and CDR2 are SNHLY and FYNNEI. The CDR3 is 15 residues long. With V trimmed by 1 base and J by 6 bases, 3 bases remained unmatched. The CDR3 spells CASSEEGQGSQPQHF. CDR3 in DNA: TGTGCCAGCAGTGAAGAGGGACAGGGGAGTCAGCCCCAGCATTTT.